Listed below are T cell receptor beta chains from one sample, sequenced in a study of cytomegalovirus exposure and HLA in healthy donors. Sequencing used immunoSEQ multiplex PCR; TCRdb keeps in-frame clones, though not all of them. The data hold some 110,000 clones, with around 66% observed a single time. The material sequenced was PBMCs. The receptors shown here come from a middle-aged woman in good health and CMV-seropositive. CDR3s include the opening cysteine and the closing phenylalanine or tryptophan. The D gene is left open where the match is weak. Only part of the rows carry a size: once, few, many, or a class if the clone is expanded.

d_call clone_size j_call v_call cdr3_aa cdr3_nt
- - TRBJ2-2 TRBV7-7 CASSGVLTGAATGELFF TGTGCTAGCAGCGGAGTCCTGACGGGAGCCGCCACCGGGGAGCTGTTTTTT
- - TRBJ1-1 TRBV9 CASSVVAENTEAFF TGTGCCAGCAGCGTAGTAGCCGAGAACACTGAAGCTTTCTTT
- - TRBJ1-5 TRBV27 CASSAGGTYQPQHF TGTGCCAGCTCGGCGGGCGGCACATATCAGCCCCAGCATTTT
- few TRBJ1-2 TRBV27 CASSLSGGDYGYTF TGTGCCAGCAGTTTATCAGGTGGAGACTATGGCTACACCTTC
- few TRBJ2-2 TRBV19 CASSISGGPSTGELFF TGTGCCAGTAGTATATCTGGAGGACCTTCCACCGGGGAGCTGTTTTTT
TRBD1 - TRBJ2-5 TRBV5-1 CASSLVRTGRETQYF TGCGCCAGCAGCTTGGTCAGGACAGGGCGGGAGACCCAGTACTTC
TRBD1 few TRBJ1-6 TRBV19 CASTPKGTGNSPLHF TGTGCCAGTACCCCTAAGGGGACAGGGAATTCACCCCTCCACTTT
- - TRBJ1-6 TRBV9 CASSARGLNSPLHF TGTGCCAGCAGCGCCCGGGGACTCAATTCACCCCTCCACTTT
- - TRBJ1-5 TRBV9 CASSPEGETGLNQPQHF TGTGCCAGCAGCCCCGAAGGCGAGACAGGCCTCAATCAGCCCCAGCATTTT
TRBD2 few TRBJ2-3 TRBV27 CASSPSGSSTDTQYF TGTGCCAGCAGCCCTAGCGGATCTAGCACAGATACGCAGTATTTT
TRBD1 - TRBJ2-3 TRBV14 CASSTWTGPTDTQYF TGTGCCAGCAGCACCTGGACAGGACCCACAGATACGCAGTATTTT
TRBD1 few TRBJ1-1 TRBV5-6 CASSVTGTGESEAFF TGTGCCAGCAGCGTGACCGGGACAGGGGAGAGTGAAGCTTTCTTT
TRBD2 - TRBJ2-5 TRBV6-6 CASNDLGLGREETQYF TGTGCCAGCAACGATCTTGGGCTCGGGAGGGAAGAGACCCAGTACTTC
- once TRBJ2-4 TRBV5-8 CASSLVGGLGNIQYF TGTGCCAGCAGCTTGGTTGGGGGCCTGGGTAACATTCAGTACTTC
- few TRBJ1-4 TRBV28 CASSSGQPGNEKLFF TGTGCCAGCAGCTCTGGACAGCCAGGGAATGAAAAACTGTTTTTT
TRBD1 - TRBJ2-6 TRBV5-4 CASTGGQGSPSGANVLTF TGTGCCAGCACCGGGGGACAGGGTTCTCCCTCTGGGGCCAACGTCCTGACTTTC
- few TRBJ1-6 TRBV6-1 CASSEVGRAHSPLHF TGTGCCAGCAGTGAAGTAGGGCGGGCACATTCACCCCTCCACTTT
TRBD1 - TRBJ2-2 TRBV15 CATSRAGTANTGELFF TGTGCCACCAGCAGAGCCGGGACAGCAAACACCGGGGAGCTGTTTTTT
TRBD1 - TRBJ2-7 TRBV28 CASSSTGTGWAEQYF TGTGCCAGCAGTTCCACCGGGACAGGGTGGGCCGAGCAGTACTTC
- - TRBJ1-4 TRBV14 CASSLTGTIFVF TGTGCCAGCAGCCTCACCGGGACAATTTTTGTTTTT
- few TRBJ1-3 TRBV7-9 CASSRAGPSGNTIYF TGTGCCAGCAGCAGGGCGGGGCCCTCTGGAAACACCATATATTTT
TRBD1 - TRBJ2-7 TRBV5-1 CASSYDRGYEQYF TGCGCCAGCAGCTACGACAGGGGGTACGAGCAGTACTTC
TRBD1 - TRBJ1-3 TRBV10-3 CAIKPGQGNTIYF TGTGCCATCAAACCGGGACAGGGAAACACCATATATTTT
- - TRBJ1-5 TRBV5-5 CASSRGTEHQPQHF TGTGCCAGCAGCCGGGGGACGGAGCATCAGCCCCAGCATTTT
TRBD1 - TRBJ2-5 TRBV5-6 CASSLGTGVQETQYF TGTGCCAGCAGCTTGGGGACAGGGGTACAAGAGACCCAGTACTTC